Shown below are 22 T cell receptor beta chains from a single sample sequenced in a study of cytomegalovirus exposure and HLA in healthy donors. The PCR was carried out with 60 Vbeta primers and 13 Jbeta primers. Clones were sequenced by immunoSEQ multiplex PCR, and TCRdb holds only the in-frame ones, with some missing. The repertoire holds more than 150,000 clones, with roughly 83% as singletons. The sequencing sample was made of PBMCs. The origin of the receptors is a boy between 10 and 17 years old in good health and CMV-seronegative.

This clone showed up just a few times. V gene TRBV5-1 combines with J gene TRBJ1-1; 7 bases align to TRBD1. V lost 4 bases to trimming and J lost 2 bases; unmatched junction nucleotides: 8. The CDR3 contains 15 residues. Germline-derived CDR1 and CDR2 are SGHRS and YFSETQ. The CDR3: CASSPSTGKNTEAFF. The CDR3 region has the DNA TGCGCCAGCAGCCCCTCGACAGGGAAAAACACTGAAGCTTTCTTT.

The V gene is TRBV7-3, the J gene TRBJ2-1; D is ambiguous. Trimming cost V 6 bases and J 5 bases, with 8 bases left between them. Germline CDR1 SGHTA, CDR2 FQGTGA. The CDR3 loop spans 12 amino acids. CDR3 sequence reads: CASSLKNNEQFF. The CDR3 bases are TGTGCCAGCAGTCTTAAAAACAATGAGCAGTTCTTC.

The chain has TRBV10-3 and TRBJ1-2, with 9 positions matching TRBD1. The germline CDR1 and CDR2 sequences are ENHRY and SYGVKD. The CDR3 covers 16 residues. V shed 6 bases and J 4 bases; nucleotides not matched to a gene: 12. CDR3 residues: CAISGGQGASGYGYTF. DNA for the CDR3: TGTGCCATCAGCGGGGGACAGGGAGCGTCTGGCTATGGCTACACCTTC.

The chain has TRBV6-6 and TRBJ2-5; D not certain. The CDR3 extends over 12 amino acids. Germline assignment: CDR1 MNHNY and CDR2 SVGAGI (reference sequence). Trimming cost V 4 bases and J 5 bases, with 8 bases left between them. CDR3 protein: CASSSGEETQYF. As DNA, the CDR3 is TGTGCCAGCAGTTCCGGAGAGGAGACCCAGTACTTC.

The chain recombines TRBV5-1 with TRBJ2-3, with D unresolved. Germline values: CDR1 SGHRS, CDR2 YFSETQ. The V gene lost 7 bases and the J gene lost 1 base, with 7 bases spanning the gap. The CDR3 contains 12 residues. CDR3 sequence: CASSSGTDTQYF. Here the CDR3 DNA reads TGCGCCAGCTCCTCTGGCACAGATACGCAGTATTTT.

This chain uses TRBV9 with TRBJ2-3; D may be TRBD1 (8 bases). Germline V gene data show CDR1 as SGDLS and CDR2 as YYNGEE. Deletions cut 3 bases from V and 3 bases from J, with 17 bases between. CDR3 size: 16 residues. The CDR3 protein is CASSGRTGRETDTQYF. CDR3 DNA: TGTGCCAGCAGCGGACGGACAGGGCGGGAGACAGATACGCAGTATTTT.

The CDR3 is CASSQSGRVTDTQYF. DNA for the CDR3: TGTGCCAGCAGTCAAAGCGGGAGGGTTACAGATACGCAGTATTTT. V gene TRBV7-3 combines with J gene TRBJ2-3; 10 bases line up with TRBD2. Germline-derived CDR1 and CDR2 are SGHTA and FQGTGA. The CDR3 totals 15 residues. Trimming removed 6 bases from V and 3 bases from J; junction bases left unmatched: 6.

The table lists this clone with a count of one. This rearrangement joins TRBV19 to TRBJ2-7, with 8 nucleotides matching TRBD2. Germline lookup yields CDR1 LNHDA and CDR2 SQIVND (reference sequence). With V trimmed by 5 bases and J by 3 bases, 6 bases remained unmatched. The CDR3 runs to 14 residues. This CDR3 is CASSYAGGGYEQYF. In nucleotides, the CDR3 is TGTGCCAGTAGTTATGCGGGGGGCGGCTACGAGCAGTACTTC.

The V and J genes are TRBV5-1 and TRBJ2-7, with D possibly being TRBD2 (6 bases). The CDR3 length is 14 residues. Trimming removed 0 bases at V and 4 bases at J, with 11 bases between. Germline V CDR1 and CDR2: SGHRS, YFSETQ. The CDR3, as DNA: TGCGCCAGCAGCTTGGATGGACTAACATACGAGCAGTACTTC. This codes for CASSLDGLTYEQYF.

This clone was counted only a few times. This chain joins TRBV7-2 and TRBJ1-2; weak D call: TRBD1 (5 bases). The germline V gene has CDR1 SGHTA and CDR2 FQGNSA. This CDR3 is 17 amino acids long. Trimming removed 6 bases from V and 6 bases from J, with 26 bases in between. CDR3 region: CASSPTRPERGVNGYTF. As DNA, the CDR3 is TGTGCCAGCAGTCCTACCCGTCCGGAAAGGGGCGTGAATGGCTACACCTTC.

The chain links TRBV9 to TRBJ1-6; TRBD1 is a possible D gene (5 bases). Per the germline V gene, CDR1 is SGDLS and CDR2 is YYNGEE. This CDR3 has 16 amino acids. V was clipped by 5 bases and J by 6 bases, with 18 bases between them. As DNA, the CDR3 is TGTGCCAGCAGTAACTCAGGGTTAGGCGTTAATTCACCCCTCCACTTT. Its translation: CASSNSGLGVNSPLHF.

The V call is TRBV10-3, the J call TRBJ2-7, with 9 bases lining up with TRBD1. V lost 8 bases, J lost 2 bases, and 7 bases stayed unmatched. Per the germline V gene, CDR1 is ENHRY and CDR2 is SYGVKD. The CDR3 is 14 amino acids. CDR3 DNA: TGTGCCATCGGCACCGGGACAGGGCCCTACGAGCAGTACTTC. Protein sequence: CAIGTGTGPYEQYF.

The chain combines TRBV6-4 with TRBJ1-1, with a weak D call TRBD1 (6 bases). Trimming left V 6 bases short and J 5 bases short, with 16 bases between. The germline gives CDR1 MRHNA, CDR2 SNTAGT. This CDR3 is 14 amino acids long. Written as DNA, the CDR3 is TGTGCCAGCAGACCCCAGGTCCAGGGGACTGAAGCTTTCTTT. It specifies CASRPQVQGTEAFF.

V usage is TRBV6-1 and J usage is TRBJ2-2; a weak D match, TRBD2 (5 bases). Germline V gives CDR1 MNHNS, CDR2 SASEGT. V shed 0 bases and J shed 2 bases, with 7 bases lying between them. The CDR3 runs 15 residues. The CDR3 DNA reads as TGTGCCAGCAGTGAAGCGGCGGGTAACACCGGGGAGCTGTTTTTT. It yields the protein CASSEAAGNTGELFF.

The chain recombines TRBV5-8 with TRBJ1-4; 9 bases map to TRBD1. J lost 6 bases, V lost 1 base, and 4 bases had no gene match. Germline assignment: CDR1 SGHTS and CDR2 YDEGEE. The CDR3 spans 15 residues. The CDR3 DNA reads TGTGCCAGCAGCTTGATAGGACAGGGGTATGAAAAACTGTTTTTT. It translates to CASSLIGQGYEKLFF.

CDR3 protein: CASSTGQEIVKLFF. For the CDR3, the DNA is TGTGCCAGCAGCACTGGACAGGAGATCGTAAAACTGTTTTTT. The chain uses TRBV6-6 and TRBJ1-4, with TRBD1 matching 7 bases. CDR3 length: 14 amino acids. CDR1 MNHNY and CDR2 SVGAGI come from the germline V gene (reference sequence). V trimming: 6 bases; J trimming: 10 bases; junction bases outside the gene matches: 11.

A word on this clone: The DNA is omitted, as the CDR3 cannot be located on it reliably, and the CDR3 follows TCRdb's listing. The V and J genes are TRBV29-1 and TRBJ2-3; the D call TRBD2 from the table was never checked on the DNA. Inclusive of both ends, the CDR3 amounts to 17 amino acids. CDR1 is SQVTM, CDR2 ANQGSEA, per germline. The CDR3 region is CSVDDAGVAGGADTQCF.

V is TRBV5-4 and J is TRBJ1-2; perhaps TRBD1 as D (6 bases). Germline V gene data show CDR1 as SGHNT and CDR2 as YYREEE (reference sequence). The V end lost 4 bases, the J end lost 6 bases, and 16 bases lay between the germline ends. The CDR3 is 14 amino acids. The CDR3 coding sequence is TGTGCCAGCAGCCTTATCCTTGGGGGCAATGGCTACACCTTC. As protein: CASSLILGGNGYTF. Drawing the rest from reference TRBV5-4 and TRBJ1-2, the complete variable domain is ETGVTQSPTHLIKTRGQQVTLRCSSQSGHNTVSWYQQALGQGPQFIFQYYREEENGRGNFPPRFSGLQFPNYSSELNVNALELDDSALYLCASSLILGGNGYTFGSGTRLTVV.

The CDR3 loop reads CSVVLFGRETAGTF. The CDR3 nucleotides are TGCAGCGTTGTCCTATTCGGTCGGGAGACCGCTGGAACCTTC. The rearrangement uses TRBV29-1 and TRBJ1-2; D ambiguous. The germline CDR1 and CDR2 sequences are SQVTM and ANQGSEA. V lost 4 bases and J lost 14, with 26 bases in between. CDR3 length: 14 residues.

The chain has TRBV2 and TRBJ2-7; 10 bases line up with TRBD1. The CDR3 has 15 amino acids. From germline, CDR1 is SNHLY and CDR2 FYNNEI. V gave up 5 bases and J gave up 8 bases; unmatched junction bases: 12. The CDR3 sequence is CASSQTGTGAPQQYF. In DNA, the CDR3 is TGTGCCAGCAGTCAGACCGGGACAGGGGCCCCCCAGCAGTACTTC.

The rearrangement joins TRBV9 to TRBJ2-2; 7 nucleotides align to TRBD1. Germline CDR1 is SGDLS and CDR2 is YYNGEE. V dropped 3 bases and J dropped 4; count of bases not matched to a gene: 6. CDR3 size: 15 residues. CDR3: CASSATGTTTGELFF. CDR3 coding DNA: TGTGCCAGCAGCGCGACAGGGACGACCACCGGGGAGCTGTTTTTT.

The chain recombines TRBV6-5 with TRBJ2-7; D possibly corresponds to TRBD1 (5 bases). Germline values: CDR1 MNHEY, CDR2 SVGAGI. There are 16 residues in the CDR3. Between the trimmed V and J ends, which lost 0 bases and 2 bases, there was a span of 14 bases. CDR3 nucleotide sequence: TGTGCCAGCAGTTACTCGAACCGGGCAGGGACCTACGAGCAGTACTTC. Amino acids: CASSYSNRAGTYEQYF.